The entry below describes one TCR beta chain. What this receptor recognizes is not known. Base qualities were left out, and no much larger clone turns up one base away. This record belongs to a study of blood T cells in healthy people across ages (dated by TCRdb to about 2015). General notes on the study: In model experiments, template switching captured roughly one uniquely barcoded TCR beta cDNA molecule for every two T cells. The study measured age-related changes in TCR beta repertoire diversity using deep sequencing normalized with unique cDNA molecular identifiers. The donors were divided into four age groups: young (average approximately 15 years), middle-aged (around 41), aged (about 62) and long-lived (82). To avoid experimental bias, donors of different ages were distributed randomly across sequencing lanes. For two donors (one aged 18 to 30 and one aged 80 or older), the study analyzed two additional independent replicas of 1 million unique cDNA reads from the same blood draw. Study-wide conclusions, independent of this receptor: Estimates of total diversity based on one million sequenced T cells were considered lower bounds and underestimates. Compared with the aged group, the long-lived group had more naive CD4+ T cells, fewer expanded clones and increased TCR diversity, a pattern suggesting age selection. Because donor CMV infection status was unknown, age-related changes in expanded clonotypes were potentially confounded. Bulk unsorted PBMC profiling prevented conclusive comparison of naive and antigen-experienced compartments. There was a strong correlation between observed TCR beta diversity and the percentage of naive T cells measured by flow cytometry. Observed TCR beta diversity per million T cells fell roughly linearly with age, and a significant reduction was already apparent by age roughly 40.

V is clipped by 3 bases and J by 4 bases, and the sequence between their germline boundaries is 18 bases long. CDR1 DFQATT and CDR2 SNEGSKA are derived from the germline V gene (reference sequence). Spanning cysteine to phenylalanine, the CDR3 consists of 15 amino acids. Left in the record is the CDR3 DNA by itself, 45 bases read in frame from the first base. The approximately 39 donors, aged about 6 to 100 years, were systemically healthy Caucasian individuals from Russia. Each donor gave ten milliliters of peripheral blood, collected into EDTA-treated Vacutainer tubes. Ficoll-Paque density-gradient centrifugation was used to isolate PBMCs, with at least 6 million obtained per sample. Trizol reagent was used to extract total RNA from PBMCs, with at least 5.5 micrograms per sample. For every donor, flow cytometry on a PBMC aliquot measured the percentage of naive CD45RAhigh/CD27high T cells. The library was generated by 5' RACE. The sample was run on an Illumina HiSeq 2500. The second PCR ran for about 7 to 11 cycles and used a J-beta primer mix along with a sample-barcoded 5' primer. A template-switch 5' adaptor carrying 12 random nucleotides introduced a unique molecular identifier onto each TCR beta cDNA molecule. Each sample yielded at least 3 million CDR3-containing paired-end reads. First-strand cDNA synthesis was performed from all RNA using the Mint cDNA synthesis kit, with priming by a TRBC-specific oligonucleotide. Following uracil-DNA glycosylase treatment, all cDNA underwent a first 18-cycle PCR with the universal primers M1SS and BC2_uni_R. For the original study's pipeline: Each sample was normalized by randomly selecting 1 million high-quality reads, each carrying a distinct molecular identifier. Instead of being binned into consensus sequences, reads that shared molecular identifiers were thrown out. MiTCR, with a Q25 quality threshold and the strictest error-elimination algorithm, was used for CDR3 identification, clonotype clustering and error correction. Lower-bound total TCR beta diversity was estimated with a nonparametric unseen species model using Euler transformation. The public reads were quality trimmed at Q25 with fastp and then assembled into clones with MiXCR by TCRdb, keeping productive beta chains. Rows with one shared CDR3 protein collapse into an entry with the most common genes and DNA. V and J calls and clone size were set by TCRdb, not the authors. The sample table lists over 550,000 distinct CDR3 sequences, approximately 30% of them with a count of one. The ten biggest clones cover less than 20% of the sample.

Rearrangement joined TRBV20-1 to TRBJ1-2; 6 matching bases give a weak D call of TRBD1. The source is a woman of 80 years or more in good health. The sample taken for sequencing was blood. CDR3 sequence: CSASLGGQGSYGYTF. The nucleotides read TGCAGTGCTAGCCTAGGGGGGCAGGGGTCCTATGGCTACACCTTC.